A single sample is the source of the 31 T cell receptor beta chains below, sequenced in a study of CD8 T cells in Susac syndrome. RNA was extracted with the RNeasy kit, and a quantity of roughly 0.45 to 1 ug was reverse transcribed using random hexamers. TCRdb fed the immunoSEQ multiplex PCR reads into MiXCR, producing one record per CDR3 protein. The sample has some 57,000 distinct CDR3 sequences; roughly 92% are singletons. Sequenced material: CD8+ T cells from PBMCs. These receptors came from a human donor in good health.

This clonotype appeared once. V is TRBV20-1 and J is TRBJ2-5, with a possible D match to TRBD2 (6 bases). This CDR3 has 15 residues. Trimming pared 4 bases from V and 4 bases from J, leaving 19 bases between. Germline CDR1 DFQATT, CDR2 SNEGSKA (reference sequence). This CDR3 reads CSAKAPGAGLETQYF. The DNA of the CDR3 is TGCAGTGCTAAGGCCCCTGGTGCGGGACTAGAGACCCAGTACTTC.

CDR3 sequence: CASSPTWVGAKNIQYF. DNA for the CDR3: TGTGCCAGCAGCCCGACTTGGGTAGGAGCCAAAAACATTCAGTACTTC. V and J are TRBV12-3 or TRBV12-4 and TRBJ2-4; D not resolved. Trimming pared 6 bases from V and 0 bases from J, leaving 15 bases between. This CDR3 region has 16 residues.

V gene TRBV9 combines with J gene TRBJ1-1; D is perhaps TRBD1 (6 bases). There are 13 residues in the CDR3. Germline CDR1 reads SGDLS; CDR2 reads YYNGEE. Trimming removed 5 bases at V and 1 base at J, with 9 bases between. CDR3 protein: CASRGGGNTEAFF. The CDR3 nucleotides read TGTGCCAGCAGGGGAGGGGGGAACACTGAAGCTTTCTTT.

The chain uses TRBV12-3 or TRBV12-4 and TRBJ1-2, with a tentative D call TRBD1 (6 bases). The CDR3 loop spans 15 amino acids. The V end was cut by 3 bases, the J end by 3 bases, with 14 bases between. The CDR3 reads CASSFASGADYGYTF. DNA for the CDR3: TGTGCCAGCAGTTTTGCCTCGGGGGCTGACTATGGCTACACCTTC.

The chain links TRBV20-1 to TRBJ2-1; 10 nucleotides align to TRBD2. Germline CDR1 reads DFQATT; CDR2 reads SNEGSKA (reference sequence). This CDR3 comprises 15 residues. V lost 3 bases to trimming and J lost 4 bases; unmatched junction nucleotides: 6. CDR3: CSASRERGGYNEQFF. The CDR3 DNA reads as TGCAGTGCTAGCCGAGAGCGGGGGGGATACAATGAGCAGTTCTTC.

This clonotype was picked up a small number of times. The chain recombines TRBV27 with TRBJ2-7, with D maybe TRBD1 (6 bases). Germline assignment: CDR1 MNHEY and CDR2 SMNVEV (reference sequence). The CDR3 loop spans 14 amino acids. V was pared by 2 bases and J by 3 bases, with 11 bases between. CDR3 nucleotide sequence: TGTGCCAGCAGTTTAGATCAGGGGTACTACGAGCAGTACTTC. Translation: CASSLDQGYYEQYF.

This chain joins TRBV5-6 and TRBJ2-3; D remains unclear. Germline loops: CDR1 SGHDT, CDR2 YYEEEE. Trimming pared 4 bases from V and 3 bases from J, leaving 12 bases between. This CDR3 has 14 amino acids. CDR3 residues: CASSTAWETDTQYF. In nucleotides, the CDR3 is TGTGCCAGCAGCACCGCTTGGGAAACAGATACGCAGTATTTT. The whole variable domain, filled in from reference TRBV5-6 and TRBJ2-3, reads DAGVTQSPTHLIKTRGQQVTLRCSPKSGHDTVSWYQQALGQGPQFIFQYYEEEERQRGNFPDRFSGHQFPNYSSELNVNALLLGDSALYLCASSTAWETDTQYFGPGTRLTVL.

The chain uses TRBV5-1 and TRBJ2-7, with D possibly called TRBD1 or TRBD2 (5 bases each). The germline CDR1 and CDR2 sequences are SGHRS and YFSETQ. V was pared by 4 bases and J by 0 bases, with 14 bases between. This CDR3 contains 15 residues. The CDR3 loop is CASSLRDGLSYEQYF. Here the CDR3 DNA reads TGCGCCAGCAGCCTCCGGGACGGACTCTCCTACGAGCAGTACTTC.

This CDR3 reads CASSPPGQGIETQYF. CDR3 DNA sequence: TGTGCCAGCAGCCCCCCGGGACAGGGGATAGAGACCCAGTACTTC. The rearrangement joins TRBV6-2 or TRBV6-3 to TRBJ2-5; 10 bases line up with TRBD1. V lost 6 bases and J lost 4; bases outside the gene matches: 8. CDR1 and CDR2 (germline): MNHEY, SVGEGT. The CDR3 runs 15 residues.

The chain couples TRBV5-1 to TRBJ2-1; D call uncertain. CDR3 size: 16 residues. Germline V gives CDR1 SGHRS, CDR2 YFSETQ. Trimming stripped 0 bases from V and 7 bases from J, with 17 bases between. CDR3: CASSLGSGLARNEQFF. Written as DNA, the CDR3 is TGCGCCAGCAGCTTGGGTTCAGGCCTCGCAAGGAATGAGCAGTTCTTC.

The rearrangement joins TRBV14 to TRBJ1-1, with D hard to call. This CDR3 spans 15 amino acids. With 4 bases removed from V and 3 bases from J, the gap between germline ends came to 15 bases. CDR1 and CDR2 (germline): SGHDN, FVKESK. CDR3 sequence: CASSPSGAGYTEAFF. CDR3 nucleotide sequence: TGTGCCAGCAGCCCCTCCGGTGCCGGCTACACTGAAGCTTTCTTT.

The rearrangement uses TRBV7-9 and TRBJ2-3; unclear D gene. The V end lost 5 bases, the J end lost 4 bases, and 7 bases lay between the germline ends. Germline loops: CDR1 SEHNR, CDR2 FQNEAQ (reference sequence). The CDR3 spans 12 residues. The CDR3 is CASSPKPDTQYF. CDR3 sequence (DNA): TGTGCCAGCAGCCCGAAGCCAGATACGCAGTATTTT. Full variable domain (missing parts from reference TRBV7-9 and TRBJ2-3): DTGVSQNPRHKITKRGQNVTFRCDPISEHNRLYWYRQTLGQGPEFLTYFQNEAQLEKSRLLSDRFSAERPKGSFSTLEIQRTEQGDSAMYLCASSPKPDTQYFGPGTRLTVL.

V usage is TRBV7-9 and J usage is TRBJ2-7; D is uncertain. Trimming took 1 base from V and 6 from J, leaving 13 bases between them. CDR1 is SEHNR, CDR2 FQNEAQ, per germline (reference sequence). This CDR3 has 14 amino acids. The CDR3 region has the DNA TGTGCCAGCAGCTTAGACGGCGTCTTGTCCGAGCAGTACTTC. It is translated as CASSLDGVLSEQYF.

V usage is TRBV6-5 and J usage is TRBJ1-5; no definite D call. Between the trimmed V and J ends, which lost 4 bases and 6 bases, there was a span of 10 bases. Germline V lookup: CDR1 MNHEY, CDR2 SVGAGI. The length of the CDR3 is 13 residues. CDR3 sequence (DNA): TGTGCCAGCAGTTCCACTGATACTCAGCCCCAGCATTTT. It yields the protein CASSSTDTQPQHF.

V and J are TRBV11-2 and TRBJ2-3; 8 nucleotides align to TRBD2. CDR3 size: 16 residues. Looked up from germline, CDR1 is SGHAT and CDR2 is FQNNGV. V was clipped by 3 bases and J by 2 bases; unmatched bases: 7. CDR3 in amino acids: CASSLLGLENTDTQYF. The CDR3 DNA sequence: TGTGCCAGCAGCTTGCTGGGACTAGAAAACACAGATACGCAGTATTTT.

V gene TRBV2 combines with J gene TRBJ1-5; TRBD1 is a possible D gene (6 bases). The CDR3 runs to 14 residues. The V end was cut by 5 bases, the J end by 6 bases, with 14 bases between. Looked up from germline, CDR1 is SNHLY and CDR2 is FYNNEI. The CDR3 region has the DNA TGTGCCAGCAGTCCGGGGGGGGCGGGTCAGCCCCAGCATTTT. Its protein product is CASSPGGAGQPQHF.

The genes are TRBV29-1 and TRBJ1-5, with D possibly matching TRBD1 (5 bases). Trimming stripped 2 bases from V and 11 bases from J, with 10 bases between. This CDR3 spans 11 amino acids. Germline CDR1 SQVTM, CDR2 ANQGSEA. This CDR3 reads CSVENQGTQHF. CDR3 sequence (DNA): TGCAGCGTTGAAAACCAGGGTACCCAGCATTTT.

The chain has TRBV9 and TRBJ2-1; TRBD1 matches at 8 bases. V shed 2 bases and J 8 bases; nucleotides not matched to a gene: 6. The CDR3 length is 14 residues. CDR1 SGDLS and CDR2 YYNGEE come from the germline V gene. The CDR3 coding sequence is TGTGCCAGCAGCGTTCGGACAGGGTACGATGAGCAGTTCTTC. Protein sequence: CASSVRTGYDEQFF.

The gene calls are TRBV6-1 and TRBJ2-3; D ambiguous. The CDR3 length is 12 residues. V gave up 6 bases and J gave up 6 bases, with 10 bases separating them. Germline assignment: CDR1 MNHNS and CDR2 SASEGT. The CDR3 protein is CASSPLIDTQYF. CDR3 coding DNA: TGTGCCAGCAGCCCCCTCATTGATACGCAGTATTTT.

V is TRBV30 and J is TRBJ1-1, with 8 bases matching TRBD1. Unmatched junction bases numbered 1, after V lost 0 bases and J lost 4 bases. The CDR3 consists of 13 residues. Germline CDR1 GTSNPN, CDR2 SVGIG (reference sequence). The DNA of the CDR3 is TGTGCCTGGAGTGTCGACAGGGGCACTGAAGCTTTCTTT. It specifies CAWSVDRGTEAFF.

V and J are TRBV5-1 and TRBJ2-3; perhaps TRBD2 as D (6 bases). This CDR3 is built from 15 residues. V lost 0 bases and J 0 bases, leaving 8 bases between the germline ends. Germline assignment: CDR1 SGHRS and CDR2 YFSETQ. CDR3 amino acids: CASSLGRGSTDTQYF. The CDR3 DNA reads TGCGCCAGCAGCTTGGGGCGGGGAAGCACAGATACGCAGTATTTT.

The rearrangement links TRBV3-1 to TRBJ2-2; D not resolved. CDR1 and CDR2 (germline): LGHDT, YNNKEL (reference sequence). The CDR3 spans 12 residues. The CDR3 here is CAVGLYTGELFF. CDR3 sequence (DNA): TGTGCGGTAGGATTGTACACCGGGGAGCTGTTTTTT.

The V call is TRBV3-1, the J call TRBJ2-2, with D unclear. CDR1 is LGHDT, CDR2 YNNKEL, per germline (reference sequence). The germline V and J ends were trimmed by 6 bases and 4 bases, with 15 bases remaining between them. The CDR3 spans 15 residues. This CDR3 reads CASRETRRITGELFF. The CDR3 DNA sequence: TGTGCCAGCAGAGAGACCAGGAGAATCACCGGGGAGCTGTTTTTT.

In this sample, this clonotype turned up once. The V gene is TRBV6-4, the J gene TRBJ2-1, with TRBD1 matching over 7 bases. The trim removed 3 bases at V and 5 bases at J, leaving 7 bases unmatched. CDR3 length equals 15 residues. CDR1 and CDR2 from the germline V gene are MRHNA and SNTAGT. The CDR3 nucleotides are TGTGCCAGCAGTGAGGTAGGGGGCTTTAACAATGAGCAGTTCTTC. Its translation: CASSEVGGFNNEQFF.

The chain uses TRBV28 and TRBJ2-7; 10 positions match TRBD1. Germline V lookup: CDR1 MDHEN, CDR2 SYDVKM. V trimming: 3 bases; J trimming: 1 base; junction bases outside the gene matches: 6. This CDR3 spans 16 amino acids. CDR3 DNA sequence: TGTGCCAGCAGTTTTCGAGGGGACAGGGGTTCCTACGAGCAGTACTTC. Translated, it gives CASSFRGDRGSYEQYF.

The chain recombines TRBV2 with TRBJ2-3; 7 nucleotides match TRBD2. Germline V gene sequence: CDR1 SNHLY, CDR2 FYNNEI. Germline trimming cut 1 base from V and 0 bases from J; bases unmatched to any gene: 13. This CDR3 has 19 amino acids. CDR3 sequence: CASSEEVLERGDSTDTQYF. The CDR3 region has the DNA TGTGCCAGCAGTGAAGAAGTTTTAGAGCGGGGAGATAGCACAGATACGCAGTATTTT.

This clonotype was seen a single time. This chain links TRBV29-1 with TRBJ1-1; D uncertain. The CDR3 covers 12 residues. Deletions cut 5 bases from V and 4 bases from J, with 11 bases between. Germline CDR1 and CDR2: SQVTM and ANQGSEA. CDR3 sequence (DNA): TGCAGCGTTAGATTTGCTGGCACTGAAGCTTTCTTT. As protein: CSVRFAGTEAFF.

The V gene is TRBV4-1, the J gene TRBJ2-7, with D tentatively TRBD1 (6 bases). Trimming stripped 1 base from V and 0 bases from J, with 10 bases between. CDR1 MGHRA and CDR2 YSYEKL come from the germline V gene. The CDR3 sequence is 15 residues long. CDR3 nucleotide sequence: TGCGCCAGCAGCCAAGTTACAGGGAGCTCCTACGAGCAGTACTTC. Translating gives CASSQVTGSSYEQYF.

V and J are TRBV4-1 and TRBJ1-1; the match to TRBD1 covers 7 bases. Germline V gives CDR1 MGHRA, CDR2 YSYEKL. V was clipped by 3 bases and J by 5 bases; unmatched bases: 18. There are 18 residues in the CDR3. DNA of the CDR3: TGCGCCAGCAGCCAGAGACCCCCGGGACAGACAACGAGGACTGAAGCTTTCTTT. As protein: CASSQRPPGQTTRTEAFF.

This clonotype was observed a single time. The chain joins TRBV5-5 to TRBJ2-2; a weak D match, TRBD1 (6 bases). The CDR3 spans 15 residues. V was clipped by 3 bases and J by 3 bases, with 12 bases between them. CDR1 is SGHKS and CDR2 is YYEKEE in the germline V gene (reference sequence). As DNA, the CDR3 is TGTGCCAGCAGCTGGACAGAATCGCACACCGGGGAGCTGTTTTTT. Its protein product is CASSWTESHTGELFF.

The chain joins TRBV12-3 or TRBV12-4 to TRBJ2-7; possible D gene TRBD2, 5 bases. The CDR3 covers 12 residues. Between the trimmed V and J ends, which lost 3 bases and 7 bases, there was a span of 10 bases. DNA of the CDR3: TGTGCCAGCAGTTTGGGGAGAAGGGAGCAGTACTTC. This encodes CASSLGRREQYF.